This section outlines one T cell receptor (beta chain) sequence together with its context. The antigen it binds to is not known. A read error is possible here, since a much larger clone lies one base away. The sample belongs to a study of T cells in Graves' hyperthyroidism and ophthalmopathy (dated by TCRdb to between 2018 and 2021). For the wider study: Peripheral blood was sampled at the time of initial diagnosis, prior to any treatment. TCR V-J signatures able to tell the groups apart were searched for in a discovery cohort of 100 patients, of whom fewer than 45 had Graves' ophthalmopathy and some 60 had stable Graves' hyperthyroidism. Prospective prediction of ophthalmopathy was tested in an independent validation cohort consisting of about 19 hyperthyroidism patients and approximately 16 patients who later progressed to ophthalmopathy. For training and testing, the roughly 100 patients in the discovery cohort were randomly divided in a 7:3 ratio. In addition, the study compared T-cell repertoires in thyroid tissue and in blood from five to seven Graves' hyperthyroidism patients. Once sampling was done, hyperthyroidism patients were given methimazole at a starting dose of 30 mg daily, whereas ophthalmopathy patients were given high-dose intravenous methylprednisolone. The paper describes TCR Vbeta CDR3 sequencing of roughly 130 peripheral blood samples, made up of 43 ophthalmopathy patients, roughly 80 hyperthyroidism patients and 17 progressor patients.

TCR beta CDR3 regions were amplified from RNA transcripts. A first-round RT-PCR of the TCR CDR3 used the HTBI primer set with the Qiagen OneStep RT-PCR kit. Libraries were constructed in a second round of multiplex PCR, after which size selection and purification were carried out. The libraries were sequenced on an Illumina HiSeq2000 using paired-end 100 bp reads. In the original analysis: Raw data were processed with SOAPnuke, discarding reads with adapters, uncalled bases, mean Phred below 15, or no exact constant-primer or identifier match. High-quality paired reads were merged using COPE v1.2.5, and each unique nucleotide sequence was defined as a clonotype. MiTCR v1.1 was used to align the clonotypes against IMGT TRBV, TRBD and TRBJ reference segments. The analysis was restricted to V-J combinations with a frequency above 0.0001, which together covered 99.2% of the repertoires. The TCS score was defined as F50 (clonal expansion) divided by E x V (chaos), with BLOSUM62-based TCRdist calculated between CDR3 peptides within each V-J. Welch's t-statistics and random forest reduced 514 V-J features to about 13, which were used in a naive Bayes classifier (R e1071). TCRdb ran its own pipeline on the public reads, namely fastp trimming at Q25 and MiXCR clone calling, and kept in-frame beta chains. Entries that share a CDR3 protein sequence are merged under the most common genes and DNA. The V and J calls reflect TCRdb's pipeline rather than the authors' work. The sample table shows around 520,000 distinct CDR3 sequences, and about 14% are seen once. The biggest ten clones account for about 14% of the sample.

The CDR3 spans 14 residues, from the cysteine through the phenylalanine. The only DNA kept is the CDR3, 42 bases in frame from the first base. From the germline V gene, CDR1 is SGHTA and CDR2 is FQGTGA. Trimming at the junction amounts to 3 bases on V and 0 bases on J, and the germline ends lie 8 bases apart. Broad study findings and their caveats: In cross-validation, a model built on a 13 V-J signature told ophthalmopathy apart from stable hyperthyroidism with about 90% sensitivity and around 83% specificity, and in testing the same model reached 80%/75%. No statistical method was used to set the sample size in advance, and investigators knew the group allocation. In validation, the model predicted progression to ophthalmopathy with 55% to 71% sensitivity and approximately 78% specificity, a median of approximately 6.7 months before onset. Most expanded thyroid clonotypes (frequency above 0.001) were also found in blood, which suggests that blood repertoires may mirror thyroid immune responses.

Stable Graves' hyperthyroidism was defined as the absence of progression to ophthalmopathy over 18 months of follow-up. The hyperthyroidism patients were between 18 and 65 years old and newly diagnosed, with a disease duration of less than 2 months. The study excluded patients with uncontrolled infections, other autoimmune diseases, pregnancy or lactation. Diagnoses relied on clinical symptoms, serum thyroxine and TRAb, thyroid ultrasound and orbital computed tomography. PBMCs were separated from roughly 9.6 ml of fresh peripheral blood using Ficoll-Paque density gradient centrifugation. Total RNA was extracted with Trizol reagent, and quality was checked on an Agilent 2100 Bioanalyzer.

This sequence was found in a woman aged 40 to 49 with Graves' hyperthyroidism. Recombination connected TRBV7-3 to TRBJ1-2, with an unclear D gene assignment. Input material: blood. Here is the DNA: TGTGCCAGCAGCTTCGAACCGCCTAACTATGGCTACACCTTC. This yields the protein CASSFEPPNYGYTF.